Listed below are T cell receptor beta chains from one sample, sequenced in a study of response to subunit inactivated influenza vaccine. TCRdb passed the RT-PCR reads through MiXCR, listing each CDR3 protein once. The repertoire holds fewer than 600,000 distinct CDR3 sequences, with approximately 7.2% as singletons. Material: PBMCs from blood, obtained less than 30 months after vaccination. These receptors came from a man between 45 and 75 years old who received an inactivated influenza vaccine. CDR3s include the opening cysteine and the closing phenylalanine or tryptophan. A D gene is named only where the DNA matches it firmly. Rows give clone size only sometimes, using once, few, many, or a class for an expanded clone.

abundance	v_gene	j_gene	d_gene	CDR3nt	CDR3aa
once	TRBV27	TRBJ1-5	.	TGTGCCAGCAGTTTGAGTCAGAATAGCAATCAGCCCCAGCATTTT	CASSLSQNSNQPQHF
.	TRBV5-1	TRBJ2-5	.	TGCGCCAGCAGCTTGTCCGCAGGATATCAAGAGACCCAGTACTTC	CASSLSAGYQETQYF
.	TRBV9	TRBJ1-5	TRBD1	TGTGCCAGCAGCTTGGGACAGGCCACCAATCAGCCCCAGCATTTT	CASSLGQATNQPQHF
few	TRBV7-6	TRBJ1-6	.	TGTGCCAGCAGCTTAGGACCCGGGGTCTATAATTCACCCCTCCACTTT	CASSLGPGVYNSPLHF
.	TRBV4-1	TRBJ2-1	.	TGCGCCAGCAGCCAAGTAGGCGGGAACTACAATGAGCAGTTCTTC	CASSQVGGNYNEQFF
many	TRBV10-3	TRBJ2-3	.	TGTGCCATCAGGGACTCAGATACGCAGTATTTT	CAIRDSDTQYF
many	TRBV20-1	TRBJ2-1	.	TGCAGTGCTAGAGATCTTGCTAGCGCCAACAATGAGCAGTTCTTC	CSARDLASANNEQFF
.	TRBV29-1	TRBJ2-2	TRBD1	TGCAGCGTTCTACCGCTCAGCGGACAGGGGGCTTTTGAAACCGGGGAGCTGTTTTTT	CSVLPLSGQGAFETGELFF
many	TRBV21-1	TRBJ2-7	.	TGTGCCAGCAGCAAATCTCGGGTTGGGACAGAATACGAGCAGTACTTC	CASSKSRVGTEYEQYF
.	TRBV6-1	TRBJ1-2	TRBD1	TGTGCCAGCAGAGACTACCGGGACAGGGGTACGGGTCCCTATGGCTACACCTTC	CASRDYRDRGTGPYGYTF
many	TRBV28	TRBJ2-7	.	TGTGCCAGCAGTCTTCATCCCGCCCGGTACGAGCAGTACTTC	CASSLHPARYEQYF
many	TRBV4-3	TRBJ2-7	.	TGCGCCAGCAGCCAAGATTTACAGCGCTACGAGCAGTACTTC	CASSQDLQRYEQYF
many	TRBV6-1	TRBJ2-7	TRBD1	TGTGCCAGCAGTCGGGGACAGGGATACCACGAGCAGTACTTC	CASSRGQGYHEQYF
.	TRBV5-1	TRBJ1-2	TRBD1	TGCGCCAGCAGCTTTGGAGGACAGGGGGAAGGCTACACCTTC	CASSFGGQGEGYTF
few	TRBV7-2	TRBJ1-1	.	TGTGCCAGCAGCTTTACAGGTAGCTCGACTGAAGCTTTCTTT	CASSFTGSSTEAFF
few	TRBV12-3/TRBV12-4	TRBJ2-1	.	TGTGCCAGCAGTACCAACAATAATGAGCAGTTCTTC	CASSTNNNEQFF
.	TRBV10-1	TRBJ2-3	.	TGCGCCAGCAGTGAGGGGGGGCGATCCCCAGATACGCAGTATTTT	CASSEGGRSPDTQYF
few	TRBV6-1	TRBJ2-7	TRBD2	TGTGCCAGCAGAATCGGACTAGCGGGAAATTACGAGCAGTACTTC	CASRIGLAGNYEQYF
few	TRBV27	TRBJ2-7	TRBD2	TGTGCCAGCACCCCAGGTGGGACTAGCAACGAGCAGTACTTC	CASTPGGTSNEQYF
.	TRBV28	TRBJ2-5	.	TGTGCCAGCACGGTGAACGGGGGGACCCAGTACTTC	CASTVNGGTQYF
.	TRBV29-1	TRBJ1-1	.	TGCAGCGTTGAAGGCAGGGCGAACACTGAAGCTTTCTTT	CSVEGRANTEAFF
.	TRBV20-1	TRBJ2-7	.	TGCAGTGCTAGTCGAGAAGGCTACGAGCAGTACTTC	CSASREGYEQYF
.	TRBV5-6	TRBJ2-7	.	TGTGCCAGCGGCCGGGACGGCACCTACGAGCAGTACTTC	CASGRDGTYEQYF
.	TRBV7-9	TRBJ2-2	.	TGTGCCAGCAGACCGAGGGACACCGGGGAGCTGTTTTTT	CASRPRDTGELFF
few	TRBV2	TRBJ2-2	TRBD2	TGTGCCAGCAGTGTGCTAGCGGGATACACCGGGGAGCTGTTTTTT	CASSVLAGYTGELFF
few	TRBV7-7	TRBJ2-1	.	TGTGCCAGCAGCTACGGGGCTGGGGTCGATGAGCAGTTCTTC	CASSYGAGVDEQFF
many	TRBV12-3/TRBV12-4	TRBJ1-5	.	TGTGCCAGCAGTTTTGGGGTAGGGCAGCCCCAGCATTTT	CASSFGVGQPQHF
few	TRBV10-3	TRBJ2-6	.	TGTGCCATCAGTGAGTCGGAATCCTCTTTGGGCTCTGGGGCCAACGTCCTGACTTTC	CAISESESSLGSGANVLTF
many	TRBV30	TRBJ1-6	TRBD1	TGTGCCTGGAGTGGACAGGGAGTGGGTAATTCACCCCTCCACTTT	CAWSGQGVGNSPLHF
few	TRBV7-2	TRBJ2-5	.	TGTGCCAGCAGCTTGCACAGGGTGGGCCAAGAGACCCAGTACTTC	CASSLHRVGQETQYF
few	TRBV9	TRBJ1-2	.	TGTGCCAGCAGCGCCGAACTAAGGGGACGAGGCTACACCTTC	CASSAELRGRGYTF
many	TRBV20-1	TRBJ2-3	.	TGCAGTGCTAGAGATCCTAGAATCACAGATACGCAGTATTTT	CSARDPRITDTQYF
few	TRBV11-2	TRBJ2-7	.	TGTGCCAGCAGCGACCTCGACGCGGGACACTACTACGAGCAGTACTTC	CASSDLDAGHYYEQYF
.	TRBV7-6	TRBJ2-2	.	TGTGCCAGCAGCTCCCACAGGGAGGGCACCGGGGAGCTGTTTTTT	CASSSHREGTGELFF
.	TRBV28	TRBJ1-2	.	TGTGCCAGCAGTTTATCCGGGGGAGAGGTTTATGGCTACACCTTC	CASSLSGGEVYGYTF
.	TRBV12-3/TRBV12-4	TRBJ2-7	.	TGTGCCAGCAGTTTATGGGGGGACAGCGGGTCCTACGAGCAGTACTTC	CASSLWGDSGSYEQYF
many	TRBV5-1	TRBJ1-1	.	TGCGCCAGCAGCATTGACACCGCCGCGTTAGGCACTGAAGCTTTCTTT	CASSIDTAALGTEAFF
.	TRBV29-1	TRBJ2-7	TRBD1	TGCAGCGTTGAAGACCGCCTGAGGGACAGGGGACGCGAGCAGTACTTC	CSVEDRLRDRGREQYF
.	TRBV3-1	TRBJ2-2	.	TGTGCCAGCCAGCTTACCGGGGAGCTGTTTTTT	CASQLTGELFF
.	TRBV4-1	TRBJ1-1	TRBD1	TGCGCCAGCAGCCGATACGACAGGGAGAGTAGTGAAGCTTTCTTT	CASSRYDRESSEAFF
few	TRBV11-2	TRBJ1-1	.	TGTGCCAGCAGCCCTCATGGGGGCGAAGCTTTCTTT	CASSPHGGEAFF
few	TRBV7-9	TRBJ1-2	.	TGTGCCAGCAGCTTAGCGCAGGGATTGAACTATGGCTACACCTTC	CASSLAQGLNYGYTF
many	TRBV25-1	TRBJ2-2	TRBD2	TGTGCCAGCAGTGAATCCGGGGGGGCTAGCGGGGAGCTGTTTTTT	CASSESGGASGELFF
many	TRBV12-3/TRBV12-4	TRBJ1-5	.	TGTGCCAGCAGTGGGCAAGTCAATCAGCCCCAGCATTTT	CASSGQVNQPQHF
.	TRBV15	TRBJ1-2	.	TGTGCCACCAGCAGAGATCAGGGAGCCGGACATGGCTACACCTTC	CATSRDQGAGHGYTF
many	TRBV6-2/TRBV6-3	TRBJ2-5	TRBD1	TGTGCCAGCAGAAGGACAGGGGTAGAGACCCAGTACTTC	CASRRTGVETQYF
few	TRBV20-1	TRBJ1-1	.	TGCAGTGCTAGTAGGGCCCGGAACACTGAAGCTTTCTTT	CSASRARNTEAFF
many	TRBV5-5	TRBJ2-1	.	TGTGCCAGCAGCTTGGTGGCGGGCACCTACAATGAGCAGTTCTTC	CASSLVAGTYNEQFF
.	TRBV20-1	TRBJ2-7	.	TGCAGTGCTAGAGGCTTCGAGGCCGAGCAGTACTTC	CSARGFEAEQYF
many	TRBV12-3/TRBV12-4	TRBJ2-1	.	TGTGCCAGCAGTGCACTAGCAATTGGGCAGTTCTTC	CASSALAIGQFF
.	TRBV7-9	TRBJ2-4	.	TGTGCCATCCGAACAGTCAAAAACATTCAGTACTTC	CAIRTVKNIQYF
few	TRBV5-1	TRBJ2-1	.	TGCGCCAGCAGCTTGGAGCCTAGCATTAGGAATGAGCAGTTCTTC	CASSLEPSIRNEQFF